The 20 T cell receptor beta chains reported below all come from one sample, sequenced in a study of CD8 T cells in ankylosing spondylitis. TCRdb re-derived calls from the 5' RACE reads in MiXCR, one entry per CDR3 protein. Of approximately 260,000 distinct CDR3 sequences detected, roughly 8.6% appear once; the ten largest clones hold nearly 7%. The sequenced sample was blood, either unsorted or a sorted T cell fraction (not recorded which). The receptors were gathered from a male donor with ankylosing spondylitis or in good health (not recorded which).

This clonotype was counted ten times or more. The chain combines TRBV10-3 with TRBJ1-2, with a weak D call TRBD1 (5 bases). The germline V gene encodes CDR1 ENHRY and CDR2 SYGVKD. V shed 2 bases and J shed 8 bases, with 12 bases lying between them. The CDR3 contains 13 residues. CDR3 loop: CAISEGQREGYTF. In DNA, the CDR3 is TGTGCCATCAGTGAGGGACAAAGAGAGGGCTACACCTTC.

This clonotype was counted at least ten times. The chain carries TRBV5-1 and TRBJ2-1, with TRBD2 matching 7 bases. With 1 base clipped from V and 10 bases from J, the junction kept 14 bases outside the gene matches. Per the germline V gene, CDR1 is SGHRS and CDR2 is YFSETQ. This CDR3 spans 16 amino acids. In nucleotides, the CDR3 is TGCGCCAGCAGCTTGTCGGCTAGCGGTCCCCCGGGGGAGCAGTTCTTC. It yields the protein CASSLSASGPPGEQFF. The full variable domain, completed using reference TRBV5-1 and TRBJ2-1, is KAGVTQTPRYLIKTRGQQVTLSCSPISGHRSVSWYQQTPGQGLQFLFEYFSETQRNKGNFPGRFSGRQFSNSRSEMNVSTLELGDSALYLCASSLSASGPPGEQFFGPGTRLTVL.

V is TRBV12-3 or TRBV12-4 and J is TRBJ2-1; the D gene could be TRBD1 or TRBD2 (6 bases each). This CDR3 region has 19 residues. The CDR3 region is CTCSLVLRGPGAQGTGQFF. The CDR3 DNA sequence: TGTACCTGCAGTTTGGTTTTAAGGGGTCCGGGGGCGCAGGGTACAGGGCAGTTCTTC.

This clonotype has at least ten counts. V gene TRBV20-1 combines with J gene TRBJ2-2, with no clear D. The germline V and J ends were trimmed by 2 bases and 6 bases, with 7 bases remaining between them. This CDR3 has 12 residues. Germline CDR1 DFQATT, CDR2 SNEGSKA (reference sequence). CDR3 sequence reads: CSARSGPGELFF. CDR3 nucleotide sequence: TGCAGTGCTAGATCAGGCCCCGGGGAGCTGTTTTTT.

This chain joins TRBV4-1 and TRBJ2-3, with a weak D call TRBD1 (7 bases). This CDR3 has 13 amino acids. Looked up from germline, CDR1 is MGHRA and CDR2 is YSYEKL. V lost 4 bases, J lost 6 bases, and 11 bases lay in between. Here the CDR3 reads CASSPGGWDTQYF. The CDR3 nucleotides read TGCGCCAGCAGCCCAGGGGGGTGGGATACGCAGTATTTT.

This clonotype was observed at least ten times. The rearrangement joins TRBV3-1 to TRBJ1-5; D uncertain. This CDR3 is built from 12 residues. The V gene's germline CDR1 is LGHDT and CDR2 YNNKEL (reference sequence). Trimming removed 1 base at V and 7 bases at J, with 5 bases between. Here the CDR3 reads CASSQARQPQHF. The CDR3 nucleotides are TGTGCCAGCAGCCAAGCACGGCAGCCCCAGCATTTT.

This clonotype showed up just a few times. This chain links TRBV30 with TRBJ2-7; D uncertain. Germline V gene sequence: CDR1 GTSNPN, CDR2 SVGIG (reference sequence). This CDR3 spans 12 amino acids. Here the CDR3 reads CAIVGYMGEQYF. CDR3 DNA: TGTGCGATAGTGGGTTATATGGGCGAGCAGTACTTC.

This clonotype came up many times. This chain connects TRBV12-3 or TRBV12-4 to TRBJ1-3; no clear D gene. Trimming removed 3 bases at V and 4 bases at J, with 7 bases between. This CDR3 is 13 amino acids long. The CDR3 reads CASSLNRGNTIYF. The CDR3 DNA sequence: TGTGCCAGCAGTTTGAACAGAGGAAACACCATATATTTT.

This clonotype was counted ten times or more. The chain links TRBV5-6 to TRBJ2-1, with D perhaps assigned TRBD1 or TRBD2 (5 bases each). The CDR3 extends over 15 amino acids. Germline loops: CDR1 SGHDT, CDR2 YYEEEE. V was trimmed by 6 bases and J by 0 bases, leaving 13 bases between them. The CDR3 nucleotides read TGTGCCAGCACCCCCTGGGGGAGCTCCTACAATGAGCAGTTCTTC. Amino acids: CASTPWGSSYNEQFF.

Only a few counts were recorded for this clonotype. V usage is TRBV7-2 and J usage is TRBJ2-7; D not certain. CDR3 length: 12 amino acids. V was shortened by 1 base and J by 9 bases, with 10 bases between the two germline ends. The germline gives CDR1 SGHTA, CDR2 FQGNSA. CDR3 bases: TGTGCCAGCAGCTTAGGAAACGGAGTGCAGTACTTC. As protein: CASSLGNGVQYF.

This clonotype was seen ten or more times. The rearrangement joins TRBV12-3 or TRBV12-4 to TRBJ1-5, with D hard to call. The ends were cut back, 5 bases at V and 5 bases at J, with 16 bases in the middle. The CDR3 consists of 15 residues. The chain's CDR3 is CASSPEGGRHQPQHF. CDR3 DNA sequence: TGTGCCAGCAGTCCCGAGGGAGGCCGTCATCAGCCCCAGCATTTT.

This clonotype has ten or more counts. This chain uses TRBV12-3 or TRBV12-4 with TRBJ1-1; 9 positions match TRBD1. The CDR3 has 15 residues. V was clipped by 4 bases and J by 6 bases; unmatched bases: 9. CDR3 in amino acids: CASSSTPGTGPEAFF. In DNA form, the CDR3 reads TGTGCCAGCAGTTCCACTCCCGGGACAGGGCCTGAAGCTTTCTTT.

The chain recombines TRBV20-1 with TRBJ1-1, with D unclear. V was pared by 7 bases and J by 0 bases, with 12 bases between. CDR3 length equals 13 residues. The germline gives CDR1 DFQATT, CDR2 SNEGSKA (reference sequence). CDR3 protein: CSVSLTVNTEAFF. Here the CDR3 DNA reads TGCAGTGTATCCCTGACCGTGAACACTGAAGCTTTCTTT.

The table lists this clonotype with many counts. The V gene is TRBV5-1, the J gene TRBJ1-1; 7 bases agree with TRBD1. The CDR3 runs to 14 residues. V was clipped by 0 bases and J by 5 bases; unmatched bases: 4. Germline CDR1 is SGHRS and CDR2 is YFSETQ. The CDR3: CASSLGAGGTEAFF. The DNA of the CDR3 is TGCGCCAGCAGCTTGGGGGCAGGGGGAACTGAAGCTTTCTTT. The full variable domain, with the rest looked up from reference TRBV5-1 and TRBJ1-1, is KAGVTQTPRYLIKTRGQQVTLSCSPISGHRSVSWYQQTPGQGLQFLFEYFSETQRNKGNFPGRFSGRQFSNSRSEMNVSTLELGDSALYLCASSLGAGGTEAFFGQGTRLTVV.

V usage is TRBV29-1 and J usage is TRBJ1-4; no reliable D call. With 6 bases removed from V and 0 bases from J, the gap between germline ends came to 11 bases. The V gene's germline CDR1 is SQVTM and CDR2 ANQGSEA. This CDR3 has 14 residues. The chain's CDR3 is CSVAPGATNEKLFF. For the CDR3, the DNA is TGCAGCGTGGCCCCGGGTGCAACTAATGAAAAACTGTTTTTT.

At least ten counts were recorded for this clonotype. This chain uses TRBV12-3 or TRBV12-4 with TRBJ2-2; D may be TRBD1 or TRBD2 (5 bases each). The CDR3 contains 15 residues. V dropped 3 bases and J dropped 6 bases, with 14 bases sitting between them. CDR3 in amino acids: CASSFGAGPAGELFF. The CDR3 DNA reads TGTGCCAGCAGTTTTGGGGCGGGCCCGGCCGGGGAGCTGTTTTTT.

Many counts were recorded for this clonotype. DNA for the CDR3: TGCGCCAGCAGCTTGGCAGGAAACACCTACGAGCAGTACTTC. Amino acid sequence: CASSLAGNTYEQYF. This chain uses TRBV5-1 with TRBJ2-7; D is ambiguous. The CDR3 spans 14 residues. Trimming removed 0 bases from V and 2 bases from J, with 9 bases in between. The V gene's germline CDR1 is SGHRS and CDR2 YFSETQ.

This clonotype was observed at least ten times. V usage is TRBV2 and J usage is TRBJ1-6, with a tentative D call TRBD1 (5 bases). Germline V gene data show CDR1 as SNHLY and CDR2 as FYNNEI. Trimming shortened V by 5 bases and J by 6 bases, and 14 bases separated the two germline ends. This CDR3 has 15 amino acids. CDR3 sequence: CASSPEKGSNSPLHF. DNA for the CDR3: TGTGCCAGCAGTCCTGAGAAGGGGAGTAATTCACCCCTCCACTTT.

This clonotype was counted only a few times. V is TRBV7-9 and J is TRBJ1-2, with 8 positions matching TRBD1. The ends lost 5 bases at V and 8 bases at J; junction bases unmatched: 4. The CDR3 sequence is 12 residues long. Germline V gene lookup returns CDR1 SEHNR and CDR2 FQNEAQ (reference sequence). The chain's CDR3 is CASSATGAGYTF. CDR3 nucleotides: TGTGCCAGCAGCGCGACAGGGGCCGGCTACACCTTC.

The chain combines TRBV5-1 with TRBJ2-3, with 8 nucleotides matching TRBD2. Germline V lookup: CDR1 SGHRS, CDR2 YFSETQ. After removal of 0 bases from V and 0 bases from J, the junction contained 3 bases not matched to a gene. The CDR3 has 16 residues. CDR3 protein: CASSLGTSLSTDTQYF. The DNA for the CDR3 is TGCGCCAGCAGCTTGGGGACTAGCCTAAGCACAGATACGCAGTATTTT.